This T cell receptor beta chain was sequenced for a study of CD8+ T cells in alopecia areata. As concerns this clone: Its antigen is undetermined.

Documented treatment: oral pan-JAK inhibitor, 5-10 mg twice daily. Specimens obtained from alopecia areata patients comprised lesional scalp punch biopsies and peripheral blood. Overall study findings and caveats: Many of the expanded lesional clones endured in scalp and blood while on tofacitinib.

Following RNA extraction, reverse transcription yielded cDNA that acted as the sequencing template. Produced via immunoSEQ multiplex PCR; TCRdb's table is partial and in-frame only. The data show 190,000 or so clones, about 60% seen once. This CDR3 has 14 amino acids. Germline V CDR1 and CDR2: SNHLY, FYNNEI. V was clipped by 8 bases and J by 3 bases; unmatched bases: 8. The rearrangement links TRBV2 to TRBJ2-3; 7 bases map to TRBD2. The receptor was isolated from a human donor with alopecia areata. The source was CD8+ T cells sorted from blood, collected at week 24, from a patient treated with tofacitinib. CDR3 sequence reads: CASPRTSRTDTQYF. The CDR3 coding sequence is TGTGCCAGCCCCCGGACTAGTAGGACAGATACGCAGTATTTT.